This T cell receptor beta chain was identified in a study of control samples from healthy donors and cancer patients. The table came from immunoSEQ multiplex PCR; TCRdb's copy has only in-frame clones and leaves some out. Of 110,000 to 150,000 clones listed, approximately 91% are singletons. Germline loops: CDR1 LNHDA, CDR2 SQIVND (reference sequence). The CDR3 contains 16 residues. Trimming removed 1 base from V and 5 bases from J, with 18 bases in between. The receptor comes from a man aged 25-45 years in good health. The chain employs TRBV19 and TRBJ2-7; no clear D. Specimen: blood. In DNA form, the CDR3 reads TGTGCCAGTAGTATAGGGTCCCAGGTGTCCCGAGACGAGCAGTACTTC. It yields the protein CASSIGSQVSRDEQYF.